What follows is one T cell receptor beta chain and its context. The assay was immunoSEQ multiplex PCR, and TCRdb's table has in-frame clones only and misses some. The sample records approximately 250,000 clones, approximately 90% being singletons. The germline V gene has CDR1 LGHDT and CDR2 YNNKEL (reference sequence). The ends were cut back, 0 bases at V and 7 bases at J, with 12 bases in the middle. The CDR3 runs to 14 residues. The cohort comprised adults aged 18 to 89 years residing in some 24 US areas. The sample comes from a study of blood T cell repertoires in COVID-19. This chain connects TRBV3-1 (or the pseudogene TRBV3-2) to TRBJ1-2; tentatively, D is TRBD1 (6 bases). The sequence came from a woman aged 30 to 39 with acute COVID-19. Sequencing was done on a sample of PBMCs or T cells enriched from blood (not recorded which). DNA for the CDR3: TGTGCCAGCAGCCAAGAGGGGGGGGCAAGTGGCTACACCTTC. Its protein is CASSQEGGASGYTF.